Detailed here is one T cell receptor (beta chain). Antigen: not known. The data are from a study of CD8 T cells in Susac syndrome. General observations from the study: It was acknowledged in the study that its TCR sequencing and HLA analysis involved a relatively small number of individuals.

Reverse transcription of roughly 0.5 to 1 ug RNA was performed with random hexamers. The immunoSEQ assay covered 54 Vbeta and 13 Jbeta segments for CDR3. TCRdb re-called the immunoSEQ multiplex PCR reads through MiXCR, storing one row per CDR3 protein. Of 150,000 to 190,000 distinct CDR3 sequences listed, over 85% are singletons. V was trimmed by 10 bases and J by 5 bases, leaving 15 bases between them. This CDR3 contains 14 residues. Germline lookup yields CDR1 MDHEN and CDR2 SYDVKM. J is TRBJ1-6 and V is TRBV28, with a possible D match to TRBD1 (5 bases). Sample: CD8+ T cells from PBMCs. This receptor was obtained from a human donor with multiple sclerosis. For the CDR3, the DNA is TGTGCCACCGCGGGGGGGACCAATAATTCACCCCTCCACTTT. Translating gives CATAGGTNNSPLHF. The entire variable domain, with the rest obtained from reference TRBV28 and TRBJ1-6, is as follows: DVKVTQSSRYLVKRTGEKVFLECVQDMDHENMFWYRQDPGLGLRLIYFSYDVKMKEKGDIPEGYSVSREKKERFSLILESASTNQTSMYLCATAGGTNNSPLHFGNGTRLTVT.